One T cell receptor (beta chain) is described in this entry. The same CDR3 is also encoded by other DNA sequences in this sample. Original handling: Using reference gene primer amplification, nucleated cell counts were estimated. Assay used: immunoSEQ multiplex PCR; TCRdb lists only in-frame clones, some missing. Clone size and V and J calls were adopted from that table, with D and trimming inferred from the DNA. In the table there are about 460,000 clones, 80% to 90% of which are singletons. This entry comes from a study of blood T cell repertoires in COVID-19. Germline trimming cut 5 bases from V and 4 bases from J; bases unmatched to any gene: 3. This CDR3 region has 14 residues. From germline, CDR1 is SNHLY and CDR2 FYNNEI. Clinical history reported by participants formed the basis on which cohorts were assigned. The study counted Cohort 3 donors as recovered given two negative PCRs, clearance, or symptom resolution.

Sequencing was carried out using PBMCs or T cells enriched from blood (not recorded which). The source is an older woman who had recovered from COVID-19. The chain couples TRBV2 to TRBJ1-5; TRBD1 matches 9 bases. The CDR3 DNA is TGTGCCAGCAGTTCCGGGACAGGGAATCAGCCCCAGCATTTT. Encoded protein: CASSSGTGNQPQHF.